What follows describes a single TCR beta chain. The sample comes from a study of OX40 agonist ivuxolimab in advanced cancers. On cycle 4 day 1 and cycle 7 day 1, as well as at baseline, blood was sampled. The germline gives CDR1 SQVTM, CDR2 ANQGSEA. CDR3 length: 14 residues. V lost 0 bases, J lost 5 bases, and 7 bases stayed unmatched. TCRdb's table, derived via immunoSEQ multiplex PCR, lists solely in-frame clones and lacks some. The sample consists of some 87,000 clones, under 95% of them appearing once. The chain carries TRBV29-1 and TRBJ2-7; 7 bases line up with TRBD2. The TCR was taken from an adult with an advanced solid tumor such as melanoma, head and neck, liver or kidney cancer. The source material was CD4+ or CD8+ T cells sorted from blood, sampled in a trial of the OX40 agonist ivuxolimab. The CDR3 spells CSVEDPGGFDEQYF. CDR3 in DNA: TGCAGCGTTGAAGATCCGGGGGGTTTCGACGAGCAGTACTTC.